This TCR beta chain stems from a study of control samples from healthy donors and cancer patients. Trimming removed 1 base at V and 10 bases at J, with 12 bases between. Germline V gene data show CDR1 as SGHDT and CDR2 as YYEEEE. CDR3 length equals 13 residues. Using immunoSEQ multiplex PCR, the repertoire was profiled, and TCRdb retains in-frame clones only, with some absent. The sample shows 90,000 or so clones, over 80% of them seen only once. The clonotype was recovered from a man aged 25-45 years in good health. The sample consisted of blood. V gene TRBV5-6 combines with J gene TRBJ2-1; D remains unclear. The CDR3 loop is CASSLSAGGEQFF. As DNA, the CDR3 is TGTGCCAGCAGCTTGTCTGCCGGCGGAGAGCAGTTCTTC.